A selection of T cell receptor beta chains follows, all from one sample in a study of T cells after posttransplantation cyclophosphamide. Clones were sequenced by immunoSEQ multiplex PCR, and TCRdb holds only the in-frame ones, with some missing. This sample has approximately 26,000 clones, each found more than once. Sequencing used PBMCs. These receptor sequences come from a woman aged 45-65 years in good health, CMV-negative, and a related stem cell transplant donor. The CDR3 runs from the conserved cysteine through the conserved F or W. The D gene is left open where the match is weak. Part of the rows lack a size; the others show once, few, many or a class for expanded clones.

clone size | D gene | J gene | V gene | CDR3 DNA | CDR3 protein
many | TRBD2 | TRBJ2-3 | TRBV6-1 | TGTGCCAGCAGTGGGCTAGCGGGGGGGGCAGATACGCAGTATTTT | CASSGLAGGADTQYF
many | TRBD1 | TRBJ1-1 | TRBV6-4 | TGTGCCAGCAACCCGACAGGGAGAAACACTGAAGCTTTCTTT | CASNPTGRNTEAFF
many | TRBD2 | TRBJ2-1 | TRBV5-1 | TGCGCCAGCAGCTTGGGGCCGGGACTACGATCAAACAATGAGCAGTTCTTC | CASSLGPGLRSNNEQFF
many | NA | TRBJ1-5 | TRBV19 | TGTGCCAGTAGCACCCAGGGAAATAGCAATCAGCCCCAGCATTTT | CASSTQGNSNQPQHF
many | TRBD1 | TRBJ2-7 | TRBV28 | TGTGCCAGCATGCCAGGGGGCCTCTACGAGCAGTACTTC | CASMPGGLYEQYF
many | NA | TRBJ2-3 | TRBV5-6 | TGTGCCAGCAGCTATGGACACGCCGGGGATACGCAGTATTTT | CASSYGHAGDTQYF
many | TRBD1 | TRBJ1-1 | TRBV5-4 | TGTGCCAGCAGCTTGGAATGGGGACAGGGGCCTGGGTACACTGAAGCTTTCTTT | CASSLEWGQGPGYTEAFF
many | NA | TRBJ1-5 | TRBV15 | TGTGCCACCAGCAGCGACCCTCTACCAGGGCAGCCCCAGCATTTT | CATSSDPLPGQPQHF
many | TRBD1 | TRBJ2-7 | TRBV18 | TGTGCCAGCCGCCTTCCGGGACAGGGTTTTTACGAGCAGTACTTC | CASRLPGQGFYEQYF
many | TRBD1 | TRBJ2-5 | TRBV13 | TGTGCCAGCAGCTTGAAAGGGGGCGCTGGGGAGACCCAGTACTTC | CASSLKGGAGETQYF
many | NA | TRBJ2-5 | TRBV7-2 | TGTGCCAGCAGCCGAACACGCCTTACTAGTTCGGAGACCCAGTACTTC | CASSRTRLTSSETQYF
many | NA | TRBJ1-2 | TRBV19 | TGTGCCAGTAGGCAGCCCGGTAGCTACTATGGCTACACCTTC | CASRQPGSYYGYTF
many | TRBD1 | TRBJ1-3 | TRBV28 | TGTGCCAGTAGTCCCCAGACAGGGTCCTTTTCCTCTGGAAACACCATATATTTT | CASSPQTGSFSSGNTIYF
NA | NA | TRBJ2-5 | TRBV19 | TGTGCCAGTAGTCTCCGATTCGGGGAGCAGTACTTC | CASSLRFGEQYF
many | TRBD1 | TRBJ2-2 | TRBV7-2 | TGTGCCAGCAGCACCGCAGGGGGACCCACCGGGGAGCTGTTTTTT | CASSTAGGPTGELFF
many | TRBD1 | TRBJ1-6 | TRBV15 | TGTGCCACCAGCAGAGATAATAGGGGGCGTAATTCACCCCTCCACTTT | CATSRDNRGRNSPLHF
many | NA | TRBJ2-1 | TRBV14 | TGTGCCAGCAGCCAAGAAATCCGGGTCGGGCAGTTCTTC | CASSQEIRVGQFF
many | TRBD1 | TRBJ1-2 | TRBV7-6 | TGTGCCAGCAGCTTAGGGGACAGTTATGGCTACACCTTC | CASSLGDSYGYTF
many | TRBD2 | TRBJ2-7 | TRBV29-1 | TGCAGCGCCCTGGGCGTGCCCCGGGGGACTACCTACGAGCAGTACTTC | CSALGVPRGTTYEQYF
many | NA | TRBJ1-1 | TRBV11-1 | TGTGCCAGCAGCCTCTTGATGGGGCCCACTGAAGCTTTCTTT | CASSLLMGPTEAFF
NA | NA | TRBJ1-2 | TRBV6-5 | TGTGCCATCAGTGAGGGGCGGGAGACGGATGGCTACACCTTC | CAISEGRETDGYTF
many | TRBD2 | TRBJ2-3 | TRBV4-2 | TGTGCCAGCAGCCAAGACATAAGCGGGGGGGCCTATACGCAGTATTTT | CASSQDISGGAYTQYF
many | TRBD1 | TRBJ2-7 | TRBV9 | TGTGCCAGCAGCCCGGACGGGACAGTTTACGAGCAGTACTTC | CASSPDGTVYEQYF
many | TRBD1 | TRBJ1-1 | TRBV6-1 | TGTGCCAGCAGTAGATACAGGGGCTCGAACACTGAAGCTTTCTTT | CASSRYRGSNTEAFF
many | TRBD2 | TRBJ2-1 | TRBV14 | TGTGCCAGCAGCCAACTAGCGGGGGGCAAATTGGATGAGCAGTTCTTC | CASSQLAGGKLDEQFF
many | NA | TRBJ1-1 | TRBV6-1 | TGTGCCAGCAGTGAAGCGACGGGACATAACACTGAAGCTTTCTTT | CASSEATGHNTEAFF
many | TRBD2 | TRBJ2-1 | TRBV19 | TGTGCCAGTAGTATATTTGGGGGGGATGTTAGCGACAATGAGCAGTTCTTC | CASSIFGGDVSDNEQFF
many | TRBD2 | TRBJ2-3 | TRBV5-1 | TGCGCCAGCAGCACCGGACTAGCGGGGGCCACAGATACGCAGTATTTT | CASSTGLAGATDTQYF
many | TRBD1 | TRBJ1-2 | TRBV11-2 | TGTGCCAGCAGCCCCAGGGACAGGGCCTATGGCTACACCTTC | CASSPRDRAYGYTF
many | NA | TRBJ2-7 | TRBV2 | TGTGCCAGCATCTTAGACAGTAAAGCCTACGAGCAGTACTTC | CASILDSKAYEQYF
many | NA | TRBJ1-1 | TRBV4-1 | TGCGCCAGCAGCCAATGGAGGGACACTGAAGCTTTCTTT | CASSQWRDTEAFF
many | NA | TRBJ2-3 | TRBV5-1 | TGCGCCAGCAGCTTGAGGGGGATAGCGGGTACTAGCACAGATACGCAGTATTTT | CASSLRGIAGTSTDTQYF
many | TRBD2 | TRBJ2-7 | TRBV11-1 | TGTGCCAGCAGCCTTGGACTAGTGGGTCCTTACGAGCAGTACTTC | CASSLGLVGPYEQYF
many | NA | TRBJ2-1 | TRBV19 | TGTGCCACTGACTCTAGCGGACAGAACAATGAGCAGTTCTTC | CATDSSGQNNEQFF
NA | TRBD2 | TRBJ2-5 | TRBV5-6 | TGTGCCAGCAGCTCGGGACGGATAGCGGGAGGAGAGACCCAGTACTTC | CASSSGRIAGGETQYF
many | NA | TRBJ1-1 | TRBV6-4 | TGTGCCAGCAGGCAGGAACTGAACACTGAAGCTTTCTTT | CASRQELNTEAFF
many | TRBD2 | TRBJ2-1 | TRBV9 | TGTGCCAGCAGCGGGGGGGGGACTGGTGTAGACAATGAGCAGTTCTTC | CASSGGGTGVDNEQFF
many | NA | TRBJ2-7 | TRBV4-2 | TGTGCCAGCAGCCCACTCCCCCTTTCCTACGAGCAGTACTTC | CASSPLPLSYEQYF
many | NA | TRBJ1-1 | TRBV15 | TGTGCCACCAGCAGACCTTTCTCGGGAATAAAGCCTTTCTTT | CATSRPFSGIKPFF
many | NA | TRBJ2-7 | TRBV6-5 | TGTGTCAGCAGTTACGGGCCCGGGACACGGAACTACGAGCAGTACTTC | CVSSYGPGTRNYEQYF
many | TRBD1 | TRBJ1-5 | TRBV28 | TGTGCCAGCAGCCCGACAGGGGGCGACCAGCCCCAGCATTTT | CASSPTGGDQPQHF
many | TRBD2 | TRBJ2-5 | TRBV12-5 | TGTGCTAGTGGACCCGGGACTAGCAAAGAGACCCAGTACTTC | CASGPGTSKETQYF
many | NA | TRBJ1-2 | TRBV7-2 | TGTGCCAGCAGCTTAGGGGGGGGCGCCTTGGATGGCTACACCTTC | CASSLGGGALDGYTF
many | NA | TRBJ1-2 | TRBV27 | TGTGCCAGCAGTCCTAAGTGGGGGGGGGCTCCCTATGGCTACACCTTC | CASSPKWGGAPYGYTF
many | NA | TRBJ2-1 | TRBV11-2 | TGTGCCAGCATCCCCGGGGTGAGCTCCTACAATGAGCAGTTCTTC | CASIPGVSSYNEQFF
many | TRBD2 | TRBJ2-3 | TRBV4-3 | TGCGCCAGCAGCCAAGCTAGCGGGGCAACAGATACGCAGTATTTT | CASSQASGATDTQYF
many | TRBD1 | TRBJ2-4 | TRBV2 | TGTGCCAGCAGTGGAGGTCAGGGGGCAAATCAGTACTTC | CASSGGQGANQYF
many | TRBD1 | TRBJ2-7 | TRBV6-5 | TGTGCCAGCAGTCCCCGGGACAGGGGCAAATACGAGCAGTACTTC | CASSPRDRGKYEQYF